The 31 T cell receptor beta chains below come from one sample, sequenced in a study of blood T cell repertoires in COVID-19. The method was immunoSEQ multiplex PCR; TCRdb's version includes in-frame clones alone and lacks a portion of them. The sample lists 130,000 or so clones; roughly 80% were seen once. Source material: peripheral blood. The receptors were gathered from a man between 60 and 75 years old with acute or convalescent COVID-19.

The V call is TRBV7-7, the J call TRBJ2-5, with TRBD1 matching 7 bases. V lost 5 bases to trimming and J lost 3 bases; unmatched junction nucleotides: 3. The germline CDR1 and CDR2 sequences are SSHAT and FNYEAQ (reference sequence). The CDR3 spans 13 residues. CDR3 sequence (DNA): TGTGCCAGCAGCATAGACAGGGAAGAGACCCAGTACTTC. Translated, it gives CASSIDREETQYF.

The chain joins TRBV6-5 to TRBJ1-1; no definite D call. The V gene lost 7 bases and the J gene lost 1 base, with 10 bases spanning the gap. In germline, CDR1 is MNHEY, CDR2 SVGAGI. The CDR3 consists of 13 residues. CDR3 nucleotide sequence: TGTGCCAGCAAAGAACTTTGGAACACTGAAGCTTTCTTT. This encodes CASKELWNTEAFF.

J is TRBJ2-5 and V is TRBV12-3 or TRBV12-4; tentatively, D is TRBD2 (5 bases). The CDR3 consists of 11 residues. V lost 5 bases to trimming and J lost 9 bases, with 10 bases between them. In DNA, the CDR3 is TGTGCCAGCAGTCCAGGACTTCCCCAGTACTTC. Residues: CASSPGLPQYF.

This clone has only a few counts. The rearrangement joins TRBV5-4 to TRBJ2-1; D is perhaps TRBD2 (6 bases). V was cut by 1 base and J by 4 bases, with 12 bases left in between. Germline CDR1 reads SGHNT; CDR2 reads YYREEE (reference sequence). The CDR3 has 15 residues. The CDR3 sequence: CASSLRLGSYNEQFF. CDR3 sequence (DNA): TGTGCCAGCAGCTTGCGACTAGGGTCGTACAATGAGCAGTTCTTC.

The chain employs TRBV19 and TRBJ1-5, with D perhaps TRBD1 (6 bases). The CDR3 totals 14 residues. Germline V gene data show CDR1 as LNHDA and CDR2 as SQIVND (reference sequence). V lost 4 bases to trimming and J lost 7 bases, with 14 bases between them. CDR3 nucleotides: TGTGCCAGTAGTACACAACAGGGCCGGCAGCCCCAGCATTTT. This sequence encodes CASSTQQGRQPQHF.

This clone was seen only once. The chain combines TRBV28 with TRBJ1-2, with unresolved D. Deletions cut 8 bases from V and 2 bases from J, with 6 bases between. The CDR3 covers 11 residues. Germline V CDR1 and CDR2: MDHEN, SYDVKM. CDR3 residues: CASGQNYGYTF. CDR3 nucleotides: TGTGCCAGCGGGCAGAACTATGGCTACACCTTC.

In this sample, this clone turned up once. V usage is TRBV6-5 and J usage is TRBJ2-7; 8 bases line up with TRBD2. The V segment lost 5 bases and the J segment 0 bases; nucleotides outside the gene matches: 6. Per germline, CDR1 MNHEY and CDR2 SVGAGI. The CDR3 runs 15 residues. The CDR3 DNA reads TGTGCCAGCAGTCGCGGGAGGTCCCCCTCCTACGAGCAGTACTTC. Translation gives CASSRGRSPSYEQYF.

The DNA for the CDR3 is TGTGCCAGCAGTTATTCTACGAACACCGGGGAGCTGTTTTTT. This encodes CASSYSTNTGELFF. V gene TRBV6-5 combines with J gene TRBJ2-2; D uncertain. This CDR3 has 14 residues. Trimming cost V 3 bases and J 0 bases, with 5 bases left between them. Germline loops: CDR1 MNHEY, CDR2 SVGAGI.

The chain links TRBV19 to TRBJ2-7; the D gene is possibly TRBD2 (6 bases). Germline V lookup: CDR1 LNHDA, CDR2 SQIVND (reference sequence). The V and J ends lost 3 bases and 3 bases respectively, with 21 bases between them. This CDR3 has 17 residues. For the CDR3, the DNA is TGTGCCAGTAGTATCCTTCCCGGGTCGGGCGGGAACTACGAGCAGTACTTC. It translates to CASSILPGSGGNYEQYF. Using reference TRBV19 and TRBJ2-7 for the parts outside the CDR3, the full variable domain is DGGITQSPKYLFRKEGQNVTLSCEQNLNHDAMYWYRQDPGQGLRLIYYSQIVNDFQKGDIAEGYSVSREKKESFPLTVTSAQKNPTAFYLCASSILPGSGGNYEQYFGPGTRLTVT.

The rearrangement links TRBV11-2 to TRBJ2-3; TRBD2 is a possible D gene (5 bases). The CDR3 length is 13 residues. Germline CDR1 is SGHAT and CDR2 is FQNNGV. Trimming pared 5 bases from V and 4 bases from J, leaving 10 bases between. CDR3 in amino acids: CASSRAGPDTQYF. The CDR3 DNA reads TGTGCCAGCAGCCGCGCGGGCCCAGATACGCAGTATTTT.

This chain joins TRBV19 and TRBJ1-2; 8 bases map to TRBD1. With V trimmed by 6 bases and J by 0 bases, 6 bases remained unmatched. CDR1 is LNHDA and CDR2 is SQIVND in the germline V gene (reference sequence). The CDR3 consists of 15 residues. CDR3 sequence (DNA): TGTGCCAGTAGGGTTGACAGGGGATCTAACTATGGCTACACCTTC. Translating gives CASRVDRGSNYGYTF. The whole variable domain, filled in from reference TRBV19 and TRBJ1-2, reads DGGITQSPKYLFRKEGQNVTLSCEQNLNHDAMYWYRQDPGQGLRLIYYSQIVNDFQKGDIAEGYSVSREKKESFPLTVTSAQKNPTAFYLCASRVDRGSNYGYTFGSGTRLTVV.

Note on this clone: In the same sample, other DNA sequences code for this CDR3. The genes are TRBV7-3 and TRBJ2-3, with 9 bases that match TRBD2. This CDR3 contains 15 residues. Germline lookup yields CDR1 SGHTA and CDR2 FQGTGA. Losses at the gene ends were 2 bases for V and 2 bases for J; bases not matched to a gene: 2. CDR3 region: CASSLAGGSTDTQYF. The CDR3 coding sequence is TGTGCCAGCAGCTTAGCGGGAGGGTCCACAGATACGCAGTATTTT.

The rearrangement joins TRBV27 to TRBJ2-2; TRBD2 matches 7 bases. The CDR3 is 17 residues long. Trimming cost V 5 bases and J 3 bases; bases outside gene matches: 12. Germline V gives CDR1 MNHEY, CDR2 SMNVEV (reference sequence). The CDR3 protein is CASSNSGVGLDTGELFF. The CDR3 DNA is TGTGCCAGCAGTAACAGCGGGGTGGGGTTAGACACCGGGGAGCTGTTTTTT.

CDR3 amino acids: CASSLPPGSGYGYTF. CDR3 nucleotides: TGTGCCAGCAGCCTCCCCCCGGGGAGTGGATATGGCTACACCTTC. The rearrangement joins TRBV5-6 to TRBJ1-2; D call uncertain. Germline values: CDR1 SGHDT, CDR2 YYEEEE. Trimming removed 4 bases at V and 5 bases at J, with 18 bases between. The CDR3 has 15 amino acids.

This sequence joins TRBV4-1 and TRBJ1-1; TRBD1 might be the D (6 bases). The CDR3 consists of 14 residues. The V end lost 1 base, the J end lost 4 bases, and 10 bases lay between the germline ends. Germline lookup yields CDR1 MGHRA and CDR2 YSYEKL. The CDR3 region is CASSQVQGSTEAFF. CDR3 coding DNA: TGCGCCAGCAGCCAAGTGCAGGGGTCCACTGAAGCTTTCTTT.

This clone is a singleton in its sample. The V call is TRBV5-1, the J call TRBJ2-1; the match to TRBD1 covers 7 bases. The CDR3 sequence is 15 residues long. Germline values: CDR1 SGHRS, CDR2 YFSETQ. With V trimmed by 4 bases and J by 9 bases, 13 bases remained unmatched. The CDR3 sequence: CASSLGQMWLTEQFF. CDR3 DNA sequence: TGCGCCAGCAGCCTGGGACAGATGTGGCTGACTGAGCAGTTCTTC.

The gene calls are TRBV11-2 and TRBJ2-2, with TRBD2 matching 8 bases. Trimming took 5 bases from V and 0 from J; bases not matched to a gene: 5. The CDR3 spans 16 residues. CDR1 is SGHAT and CDR2 is FQNNGV in the germline V gene. The CDR3 DNA reads TGTGCCAGCAGCCCAAATAGCGGGACGAACACCGGGGAGCTGTTTTTT. Translating it yields CASSPNSGTNTGELFF.

The CDR3 sequence: CASTLGGSTDTQYF. CDR3 sequence (DNA): TGTGCCAGCACCCTAGGGGGAAGCACAGATACGCAGTATTTT. The chain uses TRBV11-2 and TRBJ2-3, with D perhaps matching TRBD1 (6 bases). Germline assignment: CDR1 SGHAT and CDR2 FQNNGV. The CDR3 spans 14 residues. V was pared by 7 bases and J by 0 bases, with 11 bases between. Variable domain in full (rest from reference TRBV11-2 and TRBJ2-3): EAGVAQSPRYKIIEKRQSVAFWCNPISGHATLYWYQQILGQGPKLLIQFQNNGVVDDSQLPKDRFSAERLKGVDSTLKIQPAKLEDSAVYLCASTLGGSTDTQYFGPGTRLTVL.

This clone appeared a few times. The chain has TRBV6-1 and TRBJ2-7; TRBD2 agrees at 7 bases. The ends lost 2 bases at V and 2 bases at J; junction bases unmatched: 9. Germline CDR1 reads MNHNS; CDR2 reads SASEGT. The CDR3 runs to 16 residues. DNA of the CDR3: TGTGCCAGCAGTGAACGCTCGAGCGGGACCACCTACGAGCAGTACTTC. It yields the protein CASSERSSGTTYEQYF.

V usage is TRBV9 and J usage is TRBJ2-2; D possibly corresponds to TRBD2 (6 bases). Germline V gene lookup returns CDR1 SGDLS and CDR2 YYNGEE. The CDR3 consists of 13 residues. The V end lost 2 bases, the J end lost 7 bases, and 9 bases lay between the germline ends. The CDR3 DNA follows: TGTGCCAGCAGCGTTTCTAGCGTCGGGGAGCTGTTTTTT. Amino acid sequence: CASSVSSVGELFF.

The CDR3 nucleotides are TGTGCCAGCAGCCCAGGACTAGCGGGGGGGCCCGCAGATACGCAGTATTTT. Translated, it gives CASSPGLAGGPADTQYF. This chain joins TRBV7-8 and TRBJ2-3; 15 bases fit TRBD2. Unmatched junction bases numbered 7, after V lost 5 bases and J lost 4 bases. Germline V gene lookup returns CDR1 SGHVS and CDR2 FQNEAQ. The CDR3 is made up of 17 amino acids.

The V and J genes are TRBV3-1 (or the pseudogene TRBV3-2) and TRBJ1-5; TRBD1 matches 8 bases. J gave up 10 bases and V 4 bases, and 12 bases lay outside the gene matches. Germline V gene lookup returns CDR1 LGHDT and CDR2 YNNKEL (reference sequence). This CDR3 is built from 15 residues. Here the CDR3 DNA reads TGTGCCAGCAGCCTTGGGACAGGCCGGGTTTCACCCCAGCATTTT. Translation gives CASSLGTGRVSPQHF.

The chain recombines TRBV6-2 or TRBV6-3 with TRBJ2-3; 8 bases map to TRBD2. CDR1 and CDR2 from the germline V gene are MNHEY and SVGEGT. CDR3 length: 16 residues. Trimming at V came to 0 bases and at J to 6 bases, leaving 8 bases not matched to a gene. The CDR3 is CASSYSRGLGVDTQYF. DNA for the CDR3: TGTGCCAGCAGTTACTCGAGGGGACTAGGGGTGGATACGCAGTATTTT.

CDR3 residues: CASTPARGRETQYF. The CDR3 coding sequence is TGTGCCAGCACTCCCGCCAGGGGGAGGGAGACCCAGTACTTC. The rearrangement joins TRBV6-5 to TRBJ2-5, with D possibly TRBD1 on 7 matching bases. CDR1 is MNHEY, CDR2 SVGAGI, per germline. Trimming took off 7 bases at V and 5 bases at J, with 17 bases between the two ends. This CDR3 has 14 residues.

The CDR3 DNA reads as TGCGCCAGCAGCCGCTCGGGACAGGGTTCTAATGAAAAACTGTTTTTT. Its protein product is CASSRSGQGSNEKLFF. This sequence joins TRBV5-1 and TRBJ1-4; the match to TRBD1 covers 9 bases. Germline CDR1 reads SGHRS; CDR2 reads YFSETQ. The ends lost 4 bases at V and 3 bases at J; junction bases unmatched: 7. The CDR3 sequence is 16 residues long.

The chain joins TRBV19 to TRBJ2-7, with TRBD1 matching over 7 bases. Trimming cost V 3 bases and J 4 bases; bases outside gene matches: 15. The germline V gene has CDR1 LNHDA and CDR2 SQIVND (reference sequence). CDR3 size: 17 residues. The CDR3 coding sequence is TGTGCCAGTAGTATCTTGCACGGGCAGACAGGGCTATACGAGCAGTACTTC. Encoded protein: CASSILHGQTGLYEQYF.

CDR3 bases: TGCAGCAACAGGGGGATCCGGGAAGATACGCAGTATTTT. Translated: CSNRGIREDTQYF. The gene calls are TRBV29-1 and TRBJ2-3, with 8 bases aligning to TRBD1. Losses at the gene ends were 8 bases for V and 5 bases for J; bases not matched to a gene: 9. The CDR3 length is 13 residues. Per germline, CDR1 SQVTM and CDR2 ANQGSEA.

The chain uses TRBV11-2 and TRBJ2-1; 7 bases align to TRBD2. V was pared by 5 bases and J by 7 bases, with 2 bases of the junction left unmatched. CDR1 SGHAT and CDR2 FQNNGV come from the germline V gene. The CDR3 has 12 amino acids. The chain's CDR3 is CASSRGGNEQFF. The CDR3 DNA sequence: TGTGCCAGCAGCCGGGGAGGGAATGAGCAGTTCTTC.

The chain employs TRBV27 and TRBJ2-7, with unresolved D. Looked up from germline, CDR1 is MNHEY and CDR2 is SMNVEV (reference sequence). V was pared by 5 bases and J by 3 bases, with 11 bases between. This CDR3 region has 13 residues. CDR3 coding DNA: TGTGCCAGCAGTCCCTCAGGTCTCTACGAGCAGTACTTC. It codes for CASSPSGLYEQYF.

This chain's CDR3 is CASSPSAGIHEQYF. In nucleotides, the CDR3 is TGTGCCAGCAGTCCCTCAGCGGGGATCCACGAGCAGTACTTC. This chain connects TRBV6-5 to TRBJ2-7; 7 nucleotides match TRBD2. This CDR3 is built from 14 residues. V shed 5 bases and J 5 bases; nucleotides not matched to a gene: 9. CDR1 is MNHEY and CDR2 is SVGAGI in the germline V gene.

The gene calls are TRBV19 and TRBJ2-5, with D maybe TRBD1 (5 bases). The CDR3 runs 15 residues. The germline V gene has CDR1 LNHDA and CDR2 SQIVND (reference sequence). V was pared by 5 bases and J by 2 bases, with 15 bases between. In DNA, the CDR3 is TGTGCCAGTAGTTCTCAGGGTTTAGGGCAAGAGACCCAGTACTTC. This translates into CASSSQGLGQETQYF. The full variable domain, rest sourced from reference TRBV19 and TRBJ2-5, is DGGITQSPKYLFRKEGQNVTLSCEQNLNHDAMYWYRQDPGQGLRLIYYSQIVNDFQKGDIAEGYSVSREKKESFPLTVTSAQKNPTAFYLCASSSQGLGQETQYFGPGTRLLVL.